The entry that follows covers one TCR beta chain sequence. Its matching antigen is unknown. The record originates from a study of molecular identifiers for immune sequencing clone quantification. Study-level results: Clones above 20 RNA copies held over 98% of effector molecules, under 1% in naive cells.

The authors built bulk TCR libraries by previously described methods with listed TCR primers. TCRdb itself ran the PCR reads through MiXCR, one entry per CDR3 protein. The repertoire holds nearly 650,000 distinct CDR3 sequences, with less than 30% as singletons. The sample taken for sequencing was naive CD8+ T cells from blood, with Jurkat cell RNA spiked in. Subset: FACS-sorted CD8+CD4-CCR7+CD45RA+ naive T cells. This clonotype originated in a human donor in good health. Some libraries in this study had Jurkat cell RNA spiked in.

CDR3 region: CASSLLTGASYNEQFF. The CDR3 DNA sequence: TGTGCCAGCAGTTTACTAACCGGGGCCTCCTACAATGAGCAGTTCTTC. V and J are TRBV28 and TRBJ2-1; D could derive from TRBD1 or TRBD2 (5 bases each). Trimming shortened V by 2 bases and J by 0 bases, and 11 bases separated the two germline ends. CDR3 length equals 16 residues. Germline lookup yields CDR1 MDHEN and CDR2 SYDVKM.